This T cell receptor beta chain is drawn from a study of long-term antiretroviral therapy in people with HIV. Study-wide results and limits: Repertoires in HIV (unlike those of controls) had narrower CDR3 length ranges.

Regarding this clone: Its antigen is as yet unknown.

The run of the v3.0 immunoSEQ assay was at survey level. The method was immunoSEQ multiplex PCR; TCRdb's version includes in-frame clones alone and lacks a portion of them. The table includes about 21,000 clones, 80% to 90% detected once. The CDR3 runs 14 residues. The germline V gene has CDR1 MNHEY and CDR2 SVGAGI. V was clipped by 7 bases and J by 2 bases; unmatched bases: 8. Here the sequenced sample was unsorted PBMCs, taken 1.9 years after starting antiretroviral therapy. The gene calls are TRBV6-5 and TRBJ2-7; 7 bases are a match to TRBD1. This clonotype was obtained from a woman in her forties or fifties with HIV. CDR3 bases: TGTGCCAGCAAAGGGGGCGACTTCACCTACGAGCAGTACTTC. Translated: CASKGGDFTYEQYF.